This TCR beta chain is from a study of cytomegalovirus exposure and HLA in healthy donors. PCR employed 60 Vbeta and 13 Jbeta primers. The repertoire was sequenced with immunoSEQ multiplex PCR; TCRdb's copy has only in-frame clones and lacks some. Of some 110,000 clones detected, more than 75% appear once; the ten largest clones hold approximately 13%. Sequencing used PBMCs. The clonotype was recovered from a woman in her sixties in good health and CMV-seropositive.

The CDR3 DNA sequence: TGTGCCAGCAGCCAAGAGGGAGGGCCCTCGAACACCGGGGAGCTGTTTTTT. Residues: CASSQEGGPSNTGELFF. The V and J genes are TRBV4-2 and TRBJ2-2; 7 bases fit TRBD2. Germline CDR1 and CDR2: LGHNA and YNFKEQ. The V gene end was trimmed by 0 bases and the J gene end by 0 bases; junction bases not matched to a gene: 4. CDR3 length: 17 amino acids.